This paragraph reports one T cell receptor (beta chain). This may be a read error, as it is one base from a much larger clone. This CDR3 region has 15 residues. CDR1 is SQVTM, CDR2 ANQGSEA, per germline. The entry originates in a study of blood T cells in healthy people across ages. Using a J-beta primer mix together with a sample-barcoded 5' primer, a second PCR was run for roughly 7 to 11 cycles. TCRdb redid the calling of the 5' RACE reads with MiXCR, one entry per CDR3 protein. The data show approximately 1.5 million distinct CDR3 sequences, roughly 32% seen once. The TCR comes from a woman aged 25 to 39 in good health. The sample consisted of blood. The chain uses TRBV29-1 and TRBJ2-7; D not resolved. CDR3 bases: TGCGGCGTTGAAGATCGAGGCGGCTCAGCCTACGAGCAGTACTTC. This sequence encodes CGVEDRGGSAYEQYF.